This T cell receptor (beta chain) is drawn from a study of cytomegalovirus exposure and HLA in healthy donors. The CDR3 has 15 amino acids. The V and J ends lost 2 bases and 5 bases respectively, with 15 bases between them. Germline-derived CDR1 and CDR2 are MNHEY and SVGAGI. A multiplex PCR was run with 60 Vbeta primers and 13 Jbeta primers. TCRdb keeps only in-frame clones here, not all; method: immunoSEQ multiplex PCR. The sample holds around 120,000 clones, about 80% seen once. General observations from the study: As confirmed in vitro, a few CMV-associated chains were specific for CMV antigens. Within an earlier analysis, most TCR beta V segments proved productive either about 87% or about 30% of the time. Some 16,000 TCR beta sequences were associated with HLA alleles at 0.05 false discovery rate in a later analysis.

Although they were nominally healthy when sampled, donors likely had unrecorded immune exposures. As to this clone: Its cognate antigen is unknown.

Sequencing was carried out using PBMCs. The chain carries TRBV6-5 and TRBJ2-5; D gene uncertain. The TCR comes from a middle-aged woman in good health and CMV-seronegative. Written as DNA, the CDR3 is TGTGCCAGCAGTTACGGCCCGGCAGCGAAGGAGACCCAGTACTTC. Translation: CASSYGPAAKETQYF.